A single sample gave rise to the 3 T cell receptor beta chains below, sequenced in a study of blood T cell repertoires in COVID-19 (dated by TCRdb to 2018 to 2021). Libraries were constructed by the immunoSEQ multiplex PCR assay. As stored in TCRdb, this immuneACCESS dataset retains in-frame rearrangements with V and J assigned. A fraction of the clones does not appear; measured against another copy, unresolved V genes explain less than half of the discrepancy, and the remainder lacks a known reason. The sample records roughly 200,000 clones, more than 75% of which are singletons. The ten largest account for 5.5% to 7.5% of the sample. Sequenced: peripheral blood. The receptors were gathered from a man aged 55 to 70 who had recovered from COVID-19.

The chain joins TRBV5-1 to TRBJ2-5; D is unresolved. Germline V gene sequence: CDR1 SGHRS, CDR2 YFSETQ. CDR3 length: 14 amino acids. Trimming took 1 base from V and 2 from J, leaving 9 bases between them. CDR3 DNA sequence: TGCGCCAGCAGCTTGTCCGCGACACAAGAGACCCAGTACTTC. As protein: CASSLSATQETQYF.

The rearrangement joins TRBV20-1 to TRBJ2-1; possible D gene TRBD2, 6 bases. The germline CDR1 and CDR2 sequences are DFQATT and SNEGSKA (reference sequence). CDR3 size: 16 residues. Trimming cost V 3 bases and J 8 bases, with 23 bases left between them. CDR3 residues: CSASQVAGRGFDEQFF. The DNA for the CDR3 is TGCAGTGCTAGTCAGGTTGCCGGGAGAGGTTTCGATGAGCAGTTCTTC.

This clone was seen once. This chain connects TRBV4-3 to TRBJ2-1, with D maybe TRBD1 (5 bases). Germline V gene data show CDR1 as LGHNA and CDR2 as YSLEER. This CDR3 is 16 amino acids long. The V end lost 0 bases, the J end lost 8 bases, and 17 bases lay between the germline ends. CDR3 in amino acids: CASSQEFRTLADEQFF. As DNA, the CDR3 is TGCGCCAGCAGCCAAGAGTTCAGGACACTGGCCGATGAGCAGTTCTTC.